This T cell receptor beta chain came from a study of blood T cells in healthy people across ages. Germline CDR1 reads SEHNR; CDR2 reads FQNEAQ (reference sequence). The CDR3 totals 14 residues. V was trimmed by 1 base and J by 6 bases, leaving 12 bases between them. A J-beta primer mix and a sample-barcoded 5' primer were used in a second PCR of roughly 7 to 12 cycles. A tag from a template-switch adaptor with 12 random nucleotides marked each cDNA molecule. TCRdb called the 5' RACE reads again in MiXCR, with one record for every CDR3 protein. The sample includes under 950,000 distinct CDR3 sequences, 22% seen only once; the top ten take around 21%.

This TCR derives from a man between 70 and 80 years old in good health. The chain couples TRBV7-9 to TRBJ1-2; D is ambiguous. The specimen was blood. CDR3 loop: CASSLGGRRNGYTF. DNA for the CDR3: TGTGCCAGCAGCTTAGGAGGGAGGAGGAATGGCTACACCTTC.